The T cell receptor beta chain described here comes from a study of blood T cell repertoires in COVID-19. Study information: The samples span acute and convalescent COVID-19 from the United States, Italy and Spain.

Original data processing: Cell counts per sample came from amplifying reference gene primers. Using immunoSEQ multiplex PCR, the repertoire was profiled, and TCRdb retains in-frame clones only, with some absent. V, J and clone size were drawn from that table, and D and trimming were deduced from the DNA. In the table there are 290,000 or so clones, 91% of which are singletons. Seattle patient enrollment occurred during active infection, with longitudinal follow-up thereafter. V lost 5 bases and J lost 0, with 14 bases in between. The CDR3 has 16 residues. CDR1 SGHTA and CDR2 FQGNSA come from the germline V gene.

Source material: peripheral blood. The chain combines TRBV7-2 with TRBJ1-5, with TRBD1 as a possible D gene (6 bases). This clonotype originated in a woman aged 30 to 39 with COVID-19, enrolled during active disease. The CDR3 protein is CASSPPTGRSNQPQHF. The CDR3 DNA reads as TGTGCCAGCAGCCCACCTACAGGGCGTAGCAATCAGCCCCAGCATTTT.